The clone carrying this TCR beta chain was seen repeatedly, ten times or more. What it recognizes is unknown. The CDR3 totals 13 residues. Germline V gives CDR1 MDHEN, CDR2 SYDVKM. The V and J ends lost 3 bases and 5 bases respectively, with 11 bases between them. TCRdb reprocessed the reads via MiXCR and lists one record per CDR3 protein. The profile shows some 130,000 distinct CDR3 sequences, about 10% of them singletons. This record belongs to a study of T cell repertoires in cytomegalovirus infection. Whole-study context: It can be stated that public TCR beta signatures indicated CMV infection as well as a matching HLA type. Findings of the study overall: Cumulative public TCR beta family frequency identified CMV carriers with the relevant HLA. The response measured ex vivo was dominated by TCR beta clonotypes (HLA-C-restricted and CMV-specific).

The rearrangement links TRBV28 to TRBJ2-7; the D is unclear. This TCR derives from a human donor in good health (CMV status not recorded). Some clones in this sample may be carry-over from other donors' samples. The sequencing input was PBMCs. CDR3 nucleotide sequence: TGTGCCAGCAGTTTCTCCCATCCTAACGAGCAGTACTTC. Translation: CASSFSHPNEQYF.